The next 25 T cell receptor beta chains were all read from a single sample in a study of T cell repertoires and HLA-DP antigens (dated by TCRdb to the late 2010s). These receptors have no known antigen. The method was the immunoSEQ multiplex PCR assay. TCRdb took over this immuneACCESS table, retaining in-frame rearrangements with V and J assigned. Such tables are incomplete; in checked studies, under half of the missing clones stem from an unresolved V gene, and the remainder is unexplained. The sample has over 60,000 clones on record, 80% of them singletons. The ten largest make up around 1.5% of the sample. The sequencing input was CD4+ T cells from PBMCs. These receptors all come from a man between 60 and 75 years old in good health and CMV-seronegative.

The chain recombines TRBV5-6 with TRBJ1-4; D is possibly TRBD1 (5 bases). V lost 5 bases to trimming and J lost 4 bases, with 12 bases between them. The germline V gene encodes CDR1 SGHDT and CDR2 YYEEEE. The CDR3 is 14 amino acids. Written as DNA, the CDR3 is TGTGCCAGCAGATCGACAGCAAATAATGAAAAACTGTTTTTT. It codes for CASRSTANNEKLFF. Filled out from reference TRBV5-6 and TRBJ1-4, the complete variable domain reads DAGVTQSPTHLIKTRGQQVTLRCSPKSGHDTVSWYQQALGQGPQFIFQYYEEEERQRGNFPDRFSGHQFPNYSSELNVNALLLGDSALYLCASRSTANNEKLFFGSGTQLSVL.

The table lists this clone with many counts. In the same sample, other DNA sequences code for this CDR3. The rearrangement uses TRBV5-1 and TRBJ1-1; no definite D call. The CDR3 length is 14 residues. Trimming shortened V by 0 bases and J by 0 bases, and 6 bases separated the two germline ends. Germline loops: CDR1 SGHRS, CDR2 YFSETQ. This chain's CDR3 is CASSLDGMNTEAFF. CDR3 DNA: TGCGCCAGCAGCTTGGACGGGATGAACACTGAAGCTTTCTTT.

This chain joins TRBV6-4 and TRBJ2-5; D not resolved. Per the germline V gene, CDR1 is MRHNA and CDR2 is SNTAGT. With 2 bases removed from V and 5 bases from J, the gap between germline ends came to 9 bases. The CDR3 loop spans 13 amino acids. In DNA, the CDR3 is TGTGCCAGCAGTGACGCGGTCGGGGAGACCCAGTACTTC. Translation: CASSDAVGETQYF.

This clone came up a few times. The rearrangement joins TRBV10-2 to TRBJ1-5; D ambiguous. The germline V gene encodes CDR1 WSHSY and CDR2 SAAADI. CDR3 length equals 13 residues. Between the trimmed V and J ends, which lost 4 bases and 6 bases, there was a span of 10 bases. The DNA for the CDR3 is TGCGCCAGCAGTGTGGAGGGTCGTCAGCCCCAGCATTTT. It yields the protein CASSVEGRQPQHF.

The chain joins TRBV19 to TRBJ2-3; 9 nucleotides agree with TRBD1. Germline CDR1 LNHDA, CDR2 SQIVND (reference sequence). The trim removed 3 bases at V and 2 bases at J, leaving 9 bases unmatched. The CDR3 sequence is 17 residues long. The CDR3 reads CASSIEDRGIPTDTQYF. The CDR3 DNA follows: TGTGCCAGTAGTATTGAGGACAGGGGTATTCCCACAGATACGCAGTATTTT.

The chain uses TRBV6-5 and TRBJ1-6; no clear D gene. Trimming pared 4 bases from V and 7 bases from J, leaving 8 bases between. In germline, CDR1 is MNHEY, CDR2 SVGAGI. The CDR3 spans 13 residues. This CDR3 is CASSSTTNSPLHF. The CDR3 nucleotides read TGTGCCAGCAGTTCTACCACAAATTCACCCCTCCACTTT.

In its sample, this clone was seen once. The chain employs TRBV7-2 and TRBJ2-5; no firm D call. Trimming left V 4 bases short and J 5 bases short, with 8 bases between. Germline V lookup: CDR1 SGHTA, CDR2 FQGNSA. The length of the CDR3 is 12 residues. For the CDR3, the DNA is TGTGCCAGCAGCTCCAATCGGGAGACCCAGTACTTC. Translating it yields CASSSNRETQYF.

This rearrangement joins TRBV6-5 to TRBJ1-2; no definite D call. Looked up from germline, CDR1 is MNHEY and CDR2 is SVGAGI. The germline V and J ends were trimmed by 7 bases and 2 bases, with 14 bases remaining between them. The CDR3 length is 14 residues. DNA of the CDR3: TGTGCCAGCACCACAAATTCGGGAAACTATGGCTACACCTTC. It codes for CASTTNSGNYGYTF.

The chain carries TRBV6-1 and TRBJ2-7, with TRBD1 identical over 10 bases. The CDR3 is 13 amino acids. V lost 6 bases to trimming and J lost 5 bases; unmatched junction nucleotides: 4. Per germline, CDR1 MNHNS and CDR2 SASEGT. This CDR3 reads CASSRQGAHEQYF. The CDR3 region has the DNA TGTGCCAGCAGCCGACAGGGGGCACACGAGCAGTACTTC.

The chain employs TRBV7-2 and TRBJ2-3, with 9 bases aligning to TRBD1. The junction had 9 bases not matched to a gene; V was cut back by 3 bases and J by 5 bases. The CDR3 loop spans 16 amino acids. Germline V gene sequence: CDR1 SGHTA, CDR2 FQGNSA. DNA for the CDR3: TGTGCCAGCAGCTTCCAAGGGACAGGGCGTGGAGATACGCAGTATTTT. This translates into CASSFQGTGRGDTQYF.

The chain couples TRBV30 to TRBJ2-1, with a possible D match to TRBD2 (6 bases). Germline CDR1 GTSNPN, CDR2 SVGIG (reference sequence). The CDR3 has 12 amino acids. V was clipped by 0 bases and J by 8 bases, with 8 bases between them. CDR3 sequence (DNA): TGTGCCTGGAGTGTACCGGGGGATGAGCAGTTCTTC. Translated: CAWSVPGDEQFF.

The CDR3 bases are TGTGCCAGTAGTATACTCCTAGCGGGAGGGGGCGAGACTGAAGCTTTCTTT. Amino acid sequence: CASSILLAGGGETEAFF. The V and J genes are TRBV19 and TRBJ1-1, with TRBD1 matching over 7 bases. Looked up from germline, CDR1 is LNHDA and CDR2 is SQIVND (reference sequence). With 2 bases clipped from V and 5 bases from J, the junction kept 14 bases outside the gene matches. The CDR3 is 17 amino acids.

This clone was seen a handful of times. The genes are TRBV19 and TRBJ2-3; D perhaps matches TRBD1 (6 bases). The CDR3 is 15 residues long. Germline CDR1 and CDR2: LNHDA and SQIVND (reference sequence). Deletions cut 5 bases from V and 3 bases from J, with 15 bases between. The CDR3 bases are TGTGCCAGTAGTTCCCAAAAGACAGGAACAGATACGCAGTATTTT. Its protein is CASSSQKTGTDTQYF.

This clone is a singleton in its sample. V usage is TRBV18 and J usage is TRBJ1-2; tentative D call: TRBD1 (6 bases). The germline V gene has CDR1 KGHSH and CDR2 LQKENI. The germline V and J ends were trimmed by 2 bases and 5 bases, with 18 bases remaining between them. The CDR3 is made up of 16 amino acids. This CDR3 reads CASSPNSGGTGYGYTF. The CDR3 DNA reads TGTGCCAGCTCACCAAATTCCGGGGGCACGGGATATGGCTACACCTTC.

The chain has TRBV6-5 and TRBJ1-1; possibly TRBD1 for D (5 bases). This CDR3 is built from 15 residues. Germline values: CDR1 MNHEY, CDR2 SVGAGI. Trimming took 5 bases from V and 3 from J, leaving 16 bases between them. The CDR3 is CASSARGNDDTEAFF. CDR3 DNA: TGTGCCAGCAGTGCACGGGGGAATGATGACACTGAAGCTTTCTTT.

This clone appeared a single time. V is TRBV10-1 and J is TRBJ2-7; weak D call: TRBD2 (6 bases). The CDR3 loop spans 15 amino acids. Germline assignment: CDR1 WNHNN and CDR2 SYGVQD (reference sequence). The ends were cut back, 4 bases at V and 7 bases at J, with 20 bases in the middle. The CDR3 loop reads CASSAAGGGLGEQYF. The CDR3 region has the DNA TGCGCCAGCAGTGCCGCCGGGGGAGGCCTAGGGGAGCAGTACTTC.

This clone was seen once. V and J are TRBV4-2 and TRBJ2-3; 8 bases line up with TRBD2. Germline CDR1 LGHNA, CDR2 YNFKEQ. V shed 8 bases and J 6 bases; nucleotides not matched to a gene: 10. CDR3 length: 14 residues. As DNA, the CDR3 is TGTGCCAGCCGGGGGGGCGGGGCCGCGGATACGCAGTATTTT. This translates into CASRGGGAADTQYF.

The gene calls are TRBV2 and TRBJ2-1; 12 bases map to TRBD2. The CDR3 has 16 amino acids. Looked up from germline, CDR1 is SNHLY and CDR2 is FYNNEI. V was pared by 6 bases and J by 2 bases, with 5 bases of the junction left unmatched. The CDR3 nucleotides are TGTGCCAGCAGACCCCGACTAGCGGGGGCCTACAATGAGCAGTTCTTC. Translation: CASRPRLAGAYNEQFF.

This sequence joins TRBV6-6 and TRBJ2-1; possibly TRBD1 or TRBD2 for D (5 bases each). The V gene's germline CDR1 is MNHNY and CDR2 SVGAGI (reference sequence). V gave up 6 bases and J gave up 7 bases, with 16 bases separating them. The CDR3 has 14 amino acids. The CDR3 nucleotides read TGTGCCAGCAGGTCCGGGACCGAGGGGAATGAGCAGTTCTTC. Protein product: CASRSGTEGNEQFF.

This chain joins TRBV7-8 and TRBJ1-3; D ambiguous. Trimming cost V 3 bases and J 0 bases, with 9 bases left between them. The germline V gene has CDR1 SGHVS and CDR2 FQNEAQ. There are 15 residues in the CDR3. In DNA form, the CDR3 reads TGTGCCAGCAGCTTCCCTAAGAGCTCTGGAAACACCATATATTTT. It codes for CASSFPKSSGNTIYF.

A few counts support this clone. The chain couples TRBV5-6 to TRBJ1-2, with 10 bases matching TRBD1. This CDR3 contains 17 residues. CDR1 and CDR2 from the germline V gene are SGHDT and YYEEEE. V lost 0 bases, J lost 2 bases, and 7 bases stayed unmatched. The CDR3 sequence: CASSLVSRTGGNYGYTF. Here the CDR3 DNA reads TGTGCCAGCAGCTTGGTTTCCCGGACAGGGGGGAACTATGGCTACACCTTC.

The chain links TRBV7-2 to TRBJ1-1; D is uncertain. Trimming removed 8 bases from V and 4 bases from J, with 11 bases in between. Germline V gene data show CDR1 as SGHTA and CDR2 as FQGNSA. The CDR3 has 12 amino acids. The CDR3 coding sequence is TGTGCCAGCGGCCTTCTGGGCACTGAAGCTTTCTTT. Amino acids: CASGLLGTEAFF.

This chain's CDR3 is CASSAGSGNTIYF. CDR3 nucleotide sequence: TGCGCCAGCAGTGCCGGCTCTGGAAACACCATATATTTT. V and J are TRBV10-2 and TRBJ1-3; D not resolved. In germline, CDR1 is WSHSY, CDR2 SAAADI. V was shortened by 4 bases and J by 0 bases, with 4 bases between the two germline ends. This CDR3 comprises 13 residues.

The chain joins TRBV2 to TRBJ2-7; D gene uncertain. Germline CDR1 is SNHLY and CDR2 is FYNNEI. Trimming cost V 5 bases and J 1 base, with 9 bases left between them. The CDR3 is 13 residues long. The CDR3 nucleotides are TGTGCCAGCAGTCGAGAACAGTCCTACGAGCAGTACGTC. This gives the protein CASSREQSYEQYV.

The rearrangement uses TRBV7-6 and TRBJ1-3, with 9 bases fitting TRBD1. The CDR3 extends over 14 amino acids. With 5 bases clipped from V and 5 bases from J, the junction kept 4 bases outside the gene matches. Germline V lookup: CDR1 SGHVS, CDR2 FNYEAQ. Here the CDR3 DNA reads TGTGCCAGCAGCCCCGGACAGGGGAGAAACACCATATATTTT. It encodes CASSPGQGRNTIYF.